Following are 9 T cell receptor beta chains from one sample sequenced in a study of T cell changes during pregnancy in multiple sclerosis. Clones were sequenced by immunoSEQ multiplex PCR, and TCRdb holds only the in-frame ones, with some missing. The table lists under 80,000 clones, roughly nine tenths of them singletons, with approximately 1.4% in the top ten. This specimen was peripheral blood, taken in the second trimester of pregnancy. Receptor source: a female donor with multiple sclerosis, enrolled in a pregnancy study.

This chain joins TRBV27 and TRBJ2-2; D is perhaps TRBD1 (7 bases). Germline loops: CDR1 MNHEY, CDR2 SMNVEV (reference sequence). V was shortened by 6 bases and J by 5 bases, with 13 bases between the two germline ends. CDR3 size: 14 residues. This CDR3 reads CASSWRGQTGELFF. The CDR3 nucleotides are TGTGCCAGCAGCTGGAGGGGGCAGACCGGGGAGCTGTTTTTT.

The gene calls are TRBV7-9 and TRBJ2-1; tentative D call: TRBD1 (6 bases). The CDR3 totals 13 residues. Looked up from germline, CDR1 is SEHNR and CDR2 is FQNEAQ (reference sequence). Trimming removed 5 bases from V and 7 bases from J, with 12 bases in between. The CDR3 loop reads CASSLQGNNEQFF. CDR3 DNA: TGTGCCAGCAGCCTCCAGGGGAATAATGAGCAGTTCTTC.

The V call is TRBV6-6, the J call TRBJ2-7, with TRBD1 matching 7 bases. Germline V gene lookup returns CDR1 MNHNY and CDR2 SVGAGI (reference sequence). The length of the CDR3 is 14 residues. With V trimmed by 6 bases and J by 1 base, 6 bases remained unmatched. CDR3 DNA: TGTGCCAGCAGGCCTTACAGGGGTTCCTACGAGCAGTACTTC. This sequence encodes CASRPYRGSYEQYF.

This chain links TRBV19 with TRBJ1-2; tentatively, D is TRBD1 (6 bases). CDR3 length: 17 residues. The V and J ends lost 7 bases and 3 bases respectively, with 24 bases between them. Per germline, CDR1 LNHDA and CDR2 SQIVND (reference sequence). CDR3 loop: CASTEGELTERHYGYTF. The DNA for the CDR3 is TGTGCCAGTACCGAGGGGGAGTTGACAGAGCGACACTATGGCTACACCTTC.

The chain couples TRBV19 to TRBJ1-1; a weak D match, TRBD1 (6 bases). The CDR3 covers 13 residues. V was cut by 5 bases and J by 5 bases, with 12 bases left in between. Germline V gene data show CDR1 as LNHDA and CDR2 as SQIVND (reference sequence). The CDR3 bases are TGTGCCAGTAGTGGCATTACAGGGACTGAAGCTTTCTTT. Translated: CASSGITGTEAFF.

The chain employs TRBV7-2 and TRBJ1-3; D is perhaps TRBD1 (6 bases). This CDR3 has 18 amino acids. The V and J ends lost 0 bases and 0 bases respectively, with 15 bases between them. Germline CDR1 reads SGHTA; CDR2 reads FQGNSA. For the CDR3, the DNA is TGTGCCAGCAGCTTAGCGCCAGGGGTCGCGGGCTCTGGAAACACCATATATTTT. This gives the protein CASSLAPGVAGSGNTIYF.

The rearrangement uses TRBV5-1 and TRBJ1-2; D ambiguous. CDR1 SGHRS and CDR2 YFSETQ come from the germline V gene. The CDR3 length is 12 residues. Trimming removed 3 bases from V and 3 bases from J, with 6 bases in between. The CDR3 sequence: CASSSGDYGYTF. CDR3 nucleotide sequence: TGCGCCAGCAGCTCCGGAGACTATGGCTACACCTTC.

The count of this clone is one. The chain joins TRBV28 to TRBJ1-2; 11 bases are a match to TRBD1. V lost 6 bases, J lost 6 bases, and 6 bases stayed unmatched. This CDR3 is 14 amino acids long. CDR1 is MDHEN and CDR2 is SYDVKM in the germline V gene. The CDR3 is CASRSGQGADGYTF. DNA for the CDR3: TGTGCCAGCAGATCAGGACAGGGGGCTGATGGCTACACCTTC.

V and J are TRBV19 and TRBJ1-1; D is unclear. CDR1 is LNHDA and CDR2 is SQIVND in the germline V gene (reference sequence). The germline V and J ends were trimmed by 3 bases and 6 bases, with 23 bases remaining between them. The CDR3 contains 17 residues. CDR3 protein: CASSILQASIVSPEAFF. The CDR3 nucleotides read TGTGCCAGTAGTATCCTCCAGGCATCCATAGTATCCCCTGAAGCTTTCTTT.